The source of this T cell receptor beta chain is a study of CD8 T cells in Susac syndrome. Comments on this clonotype: Its antigen is unknown.

Reverse transcription of roughly 0.45 to 1 ug RNA was performed with random hexamers. Amplification of TCR beta CDR3 spanned 54 Vbeta and 13 Jbeta via immunoSEQ multiplex PCR. From the immunoSEQ multiplex PCR reads, TCRdb called clonotypes with MiXCR, one entry per CDR3 protein. The sample yields about 150,000 distinct CDR3 sequences, around 92% seen once. Study results and caveats: That the number of individuals in its TCR sequencing and HLA analysis was relatively small was acknowledged by the study.

CD8+ and CD4+ blood T cells underwent TCR beta sequencing. TEMRA cells were FACS-enriched, unlike CD8+ and CD4+ T cells, which were negatively isolated. This CDR3 is 11 amino acids long. Germline loops: CDR1 DFQATT, CDR2 SNEGSKA (reference sequence). Trimming stripped 6 bases from V and 0 bases from J, with 6 bases between. The sequencing sample was made of CD4+ T cells from PBMCs. This chain joins TRBV20-1 and TRBJ2-7; D may be TRBD1 or TRBD2 (5 bases each). The source is a human donor in good health. DNA of the CDR3: TGCAGTGCCGGGACCTCCTACGAGCAGTACTTC. It yields the protein CSAGTSYEQYF.